The rows below give T cell receptor beta chains drawn from one sample of a study of immune evolution from preneoplasia to lung adenocarcinoma. Clones were read by immunoSEQ multiplex PCR, and TCRdb kept only the in-frame ones, dropping some. The sample contains several thousand clones, roughly 80% of which appear only once. The material sequenced was FFPE invasive lung adenocarcinoma tissue. These receptors were taken from a person between 55 and 70 years old with lung adenocarcinoma. Both conserved end residues are part of each CDR3. A D gene is named only where the DNA matches it firmly. Only part of the rows carry a size: once, few, many, or a class if the clone is expanded.

.,TRBV29-1,.,TRBJ1-2,CSVREQANNYGYTF,TGCAGCGTTCGGGAACAGGCTAATAACTATGGCTACACCTTC
.,TRBV7-9,.,TRBJ1-5,CASSLYPDQPQHF,TGTGCCAGCAGCTTATATCCAGATCAGCCCCAGCATTTT
once,TRBV7-9,TRBD2,TRBJ2-5,CASSLGLASRETQYF,TGTGCCAGCAGCTTAGGACTAGCTTCGAGGGAGACCCAGTACTTC
.,TRBV18,.,TRBJ2-2,CASSPSGELFF,TGTGCCAGCTCACCATCCGGGGAGCTGTTTTTT
.,TRBV5-5,.,TRBJ1-1,CASSTGEAFF,TGTGCCAGCAGCACGGGGGAAGCTTTCTTT
.,TRBV2,.,TRBJ2-7,CASTQARIGQYF,TGTGCCAGCACCCAAGCCAGGATAGGGCAGTACTTC
.,TRBV5-4,.,TRBJ1-2,CASSLGQDYGYTF,TGTGCCAGCAGCTTGGGACAGGACTATGGCTACACCTTC
.,TRBV4-1,.,TRBJ2-3,CASSQDHNPPLDTQYF,TGCGCCAGCAGCCAAGATCATAACCCACCCCTAGATACGCAGTATTTT
.,TRBV6-4,.,TRBJ2-5,CTSTPRGQETQYF,TGTACCAGCACCCCCCGGGGTCAAGAGACCCAGTACTTC
.,TRBV18,.,TRBJ2-3,CASSPTGDTQYF,TGTGCCAGCTCACCTACAGGAGATACGCAGTATTTT
.,TRBV5-5,.,TRBJ1-4,CASRLVANEKLFF,TGTGCCAGCAGACTCGTGGCGAATGAAAAACTGTTTTTT
.,TRBV28,TRBD1,TRBJ1-3,CASSSTHLTGSGNTIYF,TGTGCCAGCAGTTCCACCCATTTGACAGGGAGCGGAAACACCATATATTTT
.,TRBV7-2,.,TRBJ1-5,CASSFRQNQPQHF,TGTGCCAGCAGCTTTCGTCAGAATCAGCCCCAGCATTTT
.,TRBV6-4,.,TRBJ2-2,CASSDSRETGELFF,TGTGCCAGCAGTGACTCTAGAGAGACCGGGGAGCTGTTTTTT
.,TRBV11-3,TRBD2,TRBJ2-5,CASSYGLAGVQETQYF,TGTGCCAGCAGCTACGGACTAGCGGGAGTGCAAGAGACCCAGTACTTC
.,TRBV5-4,TRBD2,TRBJ2-5,CASRRGTSGTAGETQYF,TGTGCCAGCAGGCGTGGGACTAGCGGGACAGCCGGGGAGACCCAGTACTTC
.,TRBV18,TRBD2,TRBJ2-2,CASSPTSGTITGELFF,TGTGCCAGCTCACCTACTAGCGGGACAATAACCGGGGAGCTGTTTTTT